This TCR beta chain was identified in a study of CD8+CD57+ T cells in acquired aplastic anemia. Regarding this clonotype: Antigen specificity is unknown.

Study-wide findings and caveats: Patients and controls shared twenty-nine CD8+ CDR3 sequences.

This CDR3 has 14 residues. V was pared by 4 bases and J by 6 bases, with 5 bases of the junction left unmatched. Germline V gene sequence: CDR1 SGHRS, CDR2 YFSETQ. Sequencing was done on patients that had shown CD8+CD57+ cell expansion by flow cytometry. Patient blood was sampled before any therapy had been received. Template material for TCR beta VDJ and CDR3 profiling consisted of genomic DNA. TCRdb reprocessed the reads via MiXCR and lists one record per CDR3 protein. This sample has under 500,000 distinct CDR3 sequences, with about a third found just once. The chain joins TRBV5-1 to TRBJ1-1; the match to TRBD1 covers 11 bases. The receptor comes from a human donor with aplastic anemia. Sequencing was performed on sorted CD4+, CD8+, or CD8+CD57+ T cells (not recorded which) from PBMCs. CDR3: CASSPGQGGAEAFF. CDR3 DNA sequence: TGCGCCAGCAGCCCGGGACAGGGGGGCGCTGAAGCTTTCTTT.